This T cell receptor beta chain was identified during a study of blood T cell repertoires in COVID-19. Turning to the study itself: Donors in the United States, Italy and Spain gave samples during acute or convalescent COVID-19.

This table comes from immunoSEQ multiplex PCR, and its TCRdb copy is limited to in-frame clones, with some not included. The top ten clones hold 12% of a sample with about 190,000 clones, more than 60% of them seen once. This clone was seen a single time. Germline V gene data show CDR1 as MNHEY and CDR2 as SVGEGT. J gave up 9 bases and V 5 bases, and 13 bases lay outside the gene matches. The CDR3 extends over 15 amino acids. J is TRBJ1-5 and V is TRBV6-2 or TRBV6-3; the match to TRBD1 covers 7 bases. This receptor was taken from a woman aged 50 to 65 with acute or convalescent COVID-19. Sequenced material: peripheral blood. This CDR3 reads CASSPRLQGFRPQHF. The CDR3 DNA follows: TGTGCCAGCAGTCCCCGCTTACAGGGGTTTCGGCCCCAGCATTTT.